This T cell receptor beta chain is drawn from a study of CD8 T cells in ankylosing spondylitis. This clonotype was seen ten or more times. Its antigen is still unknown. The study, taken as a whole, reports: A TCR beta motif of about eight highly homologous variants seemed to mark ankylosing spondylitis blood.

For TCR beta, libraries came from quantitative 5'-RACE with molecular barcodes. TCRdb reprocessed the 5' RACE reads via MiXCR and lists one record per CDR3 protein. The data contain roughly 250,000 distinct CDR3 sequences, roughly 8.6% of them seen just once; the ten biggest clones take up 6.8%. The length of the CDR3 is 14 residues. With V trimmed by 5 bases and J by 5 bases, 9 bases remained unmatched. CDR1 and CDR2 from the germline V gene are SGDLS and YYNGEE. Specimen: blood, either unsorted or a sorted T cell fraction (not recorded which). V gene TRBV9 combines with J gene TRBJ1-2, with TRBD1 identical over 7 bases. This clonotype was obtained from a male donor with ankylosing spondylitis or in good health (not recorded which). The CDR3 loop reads CASSRQGTGYGYTF. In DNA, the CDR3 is TGTGCCAGCAGTCGACAGGGAACGGGGTATGGCTACACCTTC.